This T cell receptor (beta chain) derives from a study of cytomegalovirus exposure and HLA in healthy donors (dated 2017 in TCRdb). With regard to the full study: According to an earlier analysis of 587 of the donors, 150 million to 200 million T cells yielded roughly 110 million unique TCR beta sequences and about 300 Gb of sequence data. Approximately 300 gigabases of sequencing data and around 85 million unique TCR sequences made up an early release that covered about 640 HLA-typed donors. The genetic ancestry cluster associated with self-reported Caucasian donors included over 80% of the approximately 400 genotyped donors. The study aimed to test whether signatures of past pathogen exposure could be identified by cataloging public T cell receptors. The study profiled the T cell repertoires of about 720 subjects by immunosequencing and related them to cytomegalovirus serostatus. A separate validation cohort of over 95 different subjects was used in addition to the 666-subject first cohort. The study combined high-throughput TCR immunosequencing, statistical association of individual TCRs with disease status, and machine learning to predict cytomegalovirus infection status. To study patterns of TCR occurrence, a later analysis re-analyzed previously published TCR beta repertoires from just over 650 donors and added high-resolution HLA genotyping. The later analysis used no new phenotypic data to find candidate immune exposures, relying instead on TCR beta sequences and their occurrence across donors. To decide whether each TCR beta V gene segment behaved as functional or pseudogenic, an earlier analysis of nearly 600 of the donors relied on high-throughput TCR beta sequencing. Alongside the repertoire data, information on donor age, sex, ethnicity and CMV serostatus was compiled. A later genetic analysis took genome-wide SNP genotypes for about 55% of the 666 donors and used that subset as a discovery cohort. All discovery cohort repertoires had been generated using a single sequencing platform. Both class I and class II loci were covered by HLA typing, at four-digit resolution. Typing coverage varied by locus: roughly 629-630 donors for A, B, C, DRB1 and DQB1; about 520 for DQA1; around 570 for DPA1; more than 450 for DPB1. About five DR-DQ haplotypes were treated as single units for association and clustering because of strong linkage in the cohort. Among roughly 370 genotyped donors of the cohort, an average of approximately 230,000 unique TCR beta nucleotide sequences were sequenced per donor, roughly 18% of them non-productive. The study at large found these results: According to a later analysis, TCR association rates differed among HLA loci, with DRB1 alleles showing the most associated TCRs and HLA-C alleles showing the fewest. According to a later analysis, parvovirus B19, influenza, CMV and Epstein-Barr virus appeared linked to several top co-occurrence clusters. According to a later analysis, most CMV-associated TCR beta chains appeared to be HLA-restricted, and the HLA associations seemed to be driven largely by CMV exposure. Correlated functional status among segregating V segments might reflect linkage disequilibrium, but an unknown experimental factor could not be ruled out. A later genetic analysis associated a missense DCLRE1C variant with V-gene and J-gene trimming of TCR beta chains, and an independent cohort replicated the association. In vitro tests confirmed that three of the cytomegalovirus-associated TCR beta chains recognize cytomegalovirus antigens. Because counts were too low, about 15 rarely observed V segments, including chromosome 9 orphons, were left out of the earlier analysis of 500 to 650 of the donors. Presence/absence analyses assumed roughly uniform sequencing depth across donors, an assumption that may not hold. When HLA alleles, especially DR and DQ, strongly co-occurred, TCR associations were difficult to assign to individual alleles. In a later genetic analysis, fewer N-insertions in productive TCRs were reported among donors in an Asian-associated ancestry cluster than the 666-donor mean. In an earlier analysis of more than 500 of the donors, most TCR beta V segments appeared in productive rearrangements about 90% or about 30% of the time, broadly matching IMGT annotations. A further reported finding was that TCR beta sequences accurately predicted the HLA-A and HLA-B alleles for most subjects in the first cohort. For the cohort, immune exposure information was limited to CMV serostatus. Compared with equally common non-associated chains, HLA-associated TCR beta chains in a later analysis were more clonally expanded and had lower generation probabilities. A total of around 150 TCR beta chains were listed by the study as associated with cytomegalovirus. A group of highly shared sequence variants was considered likely to be a technical artifact of the sequencing pipeline. Specific HLA alleles were associated with over 15,000 TCR beta sequences at a false discovery rate of 0.05 in a later analysis. Because some donors lacked HLA typing at each locus, the association tests relied only on the typed subset. The authors suggested that the approach could potentially be generalized to other disease states and immunological phenotypes. The cohort was sequenced for TCR beta chains only, and without alpha or paired-chain data the features that could be detected were limited. Cytomegalovirus status was reported to be diagnosed by the classifier with high specificity and sensitivity in both the original and validation cohorts. While some public TCRs were present in many individuals, most TCR sequences turned up only very rarely across donors.

The receptor library was made with the immunoSEQ multiplex PCR assay. For the multiplex PCR, a mixture combining 60 forward primers for TCR Vbeta segments and 13 reverse primers for TCR Jbeta segments was used. A multiplex PCR assay on genomic DNA amplified the CDR3 region of rearranged TCR beta genes. The Illumina HiSeq System was used to sequence the amplified TCR beta libraries as 87-base-pair reads. The study's processing was this. Across the roughly 640 repertoires, a later analysis counted tens of millions of unique TCR beta chains, 8.5 million to 12 million of which were shared by at least two donors. To remove PCR and sequencing errors, raw reads were error-corrected and collapsed into unique sequences using a nearest-neighbor algorithm that merged closely related sequences. To assign V, D and J gene segments, CDR3 sequences were aligned to IMGT reference sequences. For a sequence to be retained, a match of at least six nucleotides to both a V gene segment and a J gene segment was required. Rearrangements were called productive when the CDR3 lacked stop codons and stayed in frame with V and J; all others were non-productive. CDR3 was defined by IMGT convention, running from the second conserved V-encoded cysteine to the conserved J-encoded phenylalanine. The earlier analysis of 500 to 650 of the donors excluded any sequence lacking an unambiguous match to a single V gene segment. In an earlier analysis of 587 of the donors, V segments were called functional above 56.7% productive rearrangements and were called segregating when the between-donor standard deviation exceeded 5%. A statistical classification framework was developed to diagnose cytomegalovirus status using the catalog of TCR beta chain sequences. A later analysis assigned V and J genes by comparing TCR nucleotide sequences with IMGT/GENE-DB human TR gene sequences. Using the TCRdist pipeline, a later analysis assigned CDR3 sequences along with most-parsimonious VDJ recombination scenarios. In a later analysis, each TCR beta chain was defined by its CDR3 amino acid sequence together with its V-gene family, and reads without a unique V-gene family were excluded. A later analysis removed roughly 590 highly shared, low-generation-probability nucleotide sequences to deal with suspected cross-contamination and a sequencing artifact. In a later analysis, a clonal expansion index was calculated for each public chain from normalized within-repertoire ranks of inferred template counts. Generation probabilities in a later analysis came from a VDJ recombination model fitted to out-of-frame rearrangements, and those results were checked against IGoR. In a later analysis, hypergeometric tests were used to score TCR-TCR, TCR-HLA and TCR-CMV co-occurrence, with a repertoire-size bias correction applied to TCR pairs. In a later analysis, false discovery rates were estimated by permuting HLA or CMV assignments 20 times. In a later analysis, co-occurring TCRs were grouped using DBSCAN, with TCRdist sequence similarity added in when clustering inside HLA-allele-positive subsets. For co-occurrence clustering, repertoires with fewer than 30,000 or more than 120,000 public chains were excluded, along with about five repertoires with anomalous nucleotide sharing. TCRdb carries this immuneACCESS record with in-frame sequences only. Its versions omit some clonotypes, under half of them owing to an unresolved V gene in the studies checked, with the rest unexplained. V and J calls and clone size are given by that table; D and trimming were obtained from the DNA. Present in this sample are roughly 160,000 clones, about 80% of which were seen just once. About 9.6% of the sample goes to the ten largest clones.

On this clone itself: Its antigen is still unknown. Base qualities are not at hand, and no much larger clone is one base apart.

In total, 666 healthy bone marrow donors made up the cohort. All cohort members were sampled while nominally healthy, although unrecorded immune exposures were likely present. The donor tested CMV seropositive and was one of the 289 seropositive cohort members. A peripheral blood sample was provided by each donor, and peripheral blood mononuclear cells were used for TCR beta sequencing. Genomic DNA extraction from the blood cell samples was performed with the Qiagen DNeasy Blood Extraction Kit. Sequencing was performed on PBMCs. The source of this sequence is a man aged 18-30 years in good health and CMV-seropositive.

The CDR3 reads as follows: CASSLGTSGVYNEQFF. The sequence in DNA is TGTGCCAGCTCACTTGGGACTAGCGGAGTCTACAATGAGCAGTTCTTC. The chain couples TRBV18 to TRBJ2-1; TRBD2 fits 11 bases in the junction. CDR1 and CDR2 were assigned from the germline V gene as KGHSH and LQKENI. The CDR3 sequence holds 16 residues, the cysteine and phenylalanine included. Of the read, only the CDR3 DNA is kept; its 48 bases are in frame from base 1. Here V drops 4 bases and J drops 3 bases, and the junction holds 5 bases not matched to any gene.